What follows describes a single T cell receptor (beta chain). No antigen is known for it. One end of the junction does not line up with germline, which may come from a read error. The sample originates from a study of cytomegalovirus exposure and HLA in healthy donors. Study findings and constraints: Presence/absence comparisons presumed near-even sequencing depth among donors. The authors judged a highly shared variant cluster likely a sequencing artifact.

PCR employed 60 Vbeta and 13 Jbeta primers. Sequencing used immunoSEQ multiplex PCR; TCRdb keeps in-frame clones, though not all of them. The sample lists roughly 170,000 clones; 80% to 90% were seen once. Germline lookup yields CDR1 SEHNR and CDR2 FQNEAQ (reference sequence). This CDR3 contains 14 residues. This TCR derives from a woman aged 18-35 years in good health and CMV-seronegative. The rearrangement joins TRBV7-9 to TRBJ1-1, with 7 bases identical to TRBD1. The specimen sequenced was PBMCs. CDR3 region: CSSSLTGVSAEAFF. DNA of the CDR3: TGTTCCAGCAGCCTAACAGGGGTTTCAGCTGAAGCTTTCTTT.